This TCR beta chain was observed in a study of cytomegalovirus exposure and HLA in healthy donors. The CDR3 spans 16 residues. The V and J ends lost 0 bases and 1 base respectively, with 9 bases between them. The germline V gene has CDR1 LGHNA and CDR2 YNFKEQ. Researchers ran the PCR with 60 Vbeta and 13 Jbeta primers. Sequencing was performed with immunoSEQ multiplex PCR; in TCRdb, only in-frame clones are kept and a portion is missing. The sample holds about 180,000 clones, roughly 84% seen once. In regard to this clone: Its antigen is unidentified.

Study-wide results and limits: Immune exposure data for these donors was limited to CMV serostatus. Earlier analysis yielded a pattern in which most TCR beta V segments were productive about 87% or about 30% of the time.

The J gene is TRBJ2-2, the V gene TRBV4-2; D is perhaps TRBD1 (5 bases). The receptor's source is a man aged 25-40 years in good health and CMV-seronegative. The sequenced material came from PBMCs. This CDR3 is CASSQDPQGNTGELFF. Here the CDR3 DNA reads TGTGCCAGCAGCCAAGATCCCCAGGGGAACACCGGGGAGCTGTTTTTT.